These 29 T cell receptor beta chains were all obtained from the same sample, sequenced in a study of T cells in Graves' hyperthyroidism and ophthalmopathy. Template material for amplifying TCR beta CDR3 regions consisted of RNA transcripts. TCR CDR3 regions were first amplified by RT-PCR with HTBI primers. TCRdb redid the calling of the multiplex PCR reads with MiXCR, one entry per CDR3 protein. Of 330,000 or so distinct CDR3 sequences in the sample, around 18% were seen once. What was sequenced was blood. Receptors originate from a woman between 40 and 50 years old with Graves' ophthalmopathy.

The CDR3 loop reads CASTPRDRARETQYF. CDR3 sequence (DNA): TGTGCCAGCACCCCTCGGGACAGGGCGAGGGAGACCCAGTACTTC. The V gene is TRBV12-3 or TRBV12-4, the J gene TRBJ2-5; 9 bases agree with TRBD1. The CDR3 is 15 residues long. With 7 bases clipped from V and 5 bases from J, the junction kept 11 bases outside the gene matches.

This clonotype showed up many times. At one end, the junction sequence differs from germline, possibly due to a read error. The CDR3 is CASHRGTTAGELFF. The DNA of the CDR3 is TGTGCCAGCCACCGGGGGACAACGGCCGGGGAGCTGTTTTTC. This chain joins TRBV12-3 or TRBV12-4 and TRBJ2-2; TRBD1 or TRBD2 may be the D gene (6 bases each). This CDR3 has 14 residues.

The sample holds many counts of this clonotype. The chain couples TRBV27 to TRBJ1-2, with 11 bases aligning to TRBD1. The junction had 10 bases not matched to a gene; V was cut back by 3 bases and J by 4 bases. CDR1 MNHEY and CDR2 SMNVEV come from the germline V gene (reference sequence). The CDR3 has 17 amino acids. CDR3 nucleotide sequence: TGTGCCAGCAGTTTCCAAGGACAGGGGGCTCGTAGCTATGGCTACACCTTC. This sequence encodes CASSFQGQGARSYGYTF.

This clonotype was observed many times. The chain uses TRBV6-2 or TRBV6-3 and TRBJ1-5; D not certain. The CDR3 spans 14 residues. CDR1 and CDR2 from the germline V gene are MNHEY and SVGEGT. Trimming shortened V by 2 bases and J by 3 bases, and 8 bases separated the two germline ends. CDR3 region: CASSYTRVNQPQHF. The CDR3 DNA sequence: TGTGCCAGCAGTTACACGAGGGTCAATCAGCCCCAGCATTTT.

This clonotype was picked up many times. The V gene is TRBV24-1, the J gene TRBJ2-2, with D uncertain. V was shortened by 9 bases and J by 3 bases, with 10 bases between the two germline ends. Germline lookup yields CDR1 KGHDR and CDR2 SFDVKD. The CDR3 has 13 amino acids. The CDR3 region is CATGTLHTGELFF. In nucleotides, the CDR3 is TGTGCCACCGGCACGTTGCACACCGGGGAGCTGTTTTTT.

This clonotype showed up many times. The CDR3 bases are TGTGCCAGCAGCTTCAGCGGGTTCTACGAGCAGTACTTC. This encodes CASSFSGFYEQYF. The chain recombines TRBV7-2 with TRBJ2-7, with D tentatively TRBD2 (6 bases). The CDR3 is made up of 13 amino acids. Trimming removed 3 bases from V and 3 bases from J, with 9 bases in between. Germline CDR1 is SGHTA and CDR2 is FQGNSA.

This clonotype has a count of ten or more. The CDR3: CASSPHRLSDGYTF. In DNA form, the CDR3 reads TGTGCCAGCAGTCCACATCGCCTCAGCGATGGCTACACCTTC. This rearrangement joins TRBV27 to TRBJ1-2; unclear D gene. Germline loops: CDR1 MNHEY, CDR2 SMNVEV (reference sequence). V lost 5 bases and J 6 bases, leaving 16 bases between the germline ends. The CDR3 is made up of 14 amino acids.

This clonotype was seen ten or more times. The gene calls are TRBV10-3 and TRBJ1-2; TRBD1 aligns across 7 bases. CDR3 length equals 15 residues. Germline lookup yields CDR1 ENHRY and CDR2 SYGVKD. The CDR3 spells CAYRTGPRANYGYTF. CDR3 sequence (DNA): TGTGCTTACCGGACAGGCCCTCGCGCTAACTATGGCTACACCTTC.

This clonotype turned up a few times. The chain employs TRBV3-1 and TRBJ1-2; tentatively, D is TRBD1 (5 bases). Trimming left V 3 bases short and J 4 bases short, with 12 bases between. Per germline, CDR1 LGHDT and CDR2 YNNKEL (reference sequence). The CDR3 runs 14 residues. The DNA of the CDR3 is TGTGCCAGCAGCCAGGCGGGACGGTTCTATGGCTACACCTTC. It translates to CASSQAGRFYGYTF.

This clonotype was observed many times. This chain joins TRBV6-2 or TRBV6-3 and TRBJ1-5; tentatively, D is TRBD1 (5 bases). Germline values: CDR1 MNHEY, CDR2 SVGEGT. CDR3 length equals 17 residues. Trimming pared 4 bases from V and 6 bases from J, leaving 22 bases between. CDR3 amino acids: CASSLRWVGRVGQPQHF. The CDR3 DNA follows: TGTGCCAGCAGTTTGAGATGGGTGGGACGGGTCGGTCAGCCCCAGCATTTT.

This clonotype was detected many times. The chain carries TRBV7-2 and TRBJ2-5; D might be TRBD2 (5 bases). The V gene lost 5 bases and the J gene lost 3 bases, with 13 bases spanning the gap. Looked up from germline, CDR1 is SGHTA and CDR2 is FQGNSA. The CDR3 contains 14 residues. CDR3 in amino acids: CASSRLSGKETQYF. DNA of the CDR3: TGTGCCAGCAGCCGTTTGTCGGGGAAAGAGACCCAGTACTTC.

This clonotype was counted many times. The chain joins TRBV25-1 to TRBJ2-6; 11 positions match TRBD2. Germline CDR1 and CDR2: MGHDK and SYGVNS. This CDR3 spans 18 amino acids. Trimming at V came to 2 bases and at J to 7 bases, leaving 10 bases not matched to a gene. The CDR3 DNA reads TGTGCCAGCAGTGAACAGGCGCTCACTAGCGGGAGTGCCAACGTCCTGACTTTC. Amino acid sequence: CASSEQALTSGSANVLTF.

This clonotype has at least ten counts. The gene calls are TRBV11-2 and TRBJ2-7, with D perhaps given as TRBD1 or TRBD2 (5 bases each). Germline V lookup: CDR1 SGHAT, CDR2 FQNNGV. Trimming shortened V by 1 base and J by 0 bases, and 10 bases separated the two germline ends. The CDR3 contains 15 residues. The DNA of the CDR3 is TGTGCCAGCAGCTTAGGGTGGGACGTCTCCTACGAGCAGTACTTC. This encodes CASSLGWDVSYEQYF.

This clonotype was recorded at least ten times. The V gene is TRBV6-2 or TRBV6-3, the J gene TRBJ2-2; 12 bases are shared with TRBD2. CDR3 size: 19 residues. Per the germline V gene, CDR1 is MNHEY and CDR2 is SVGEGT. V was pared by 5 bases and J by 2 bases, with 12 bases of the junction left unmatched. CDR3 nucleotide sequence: TGTGCCAGCAGTCACGAAGGACTAGCGGGAATTTCAAACACCGGGGAGCTGTTTTTT. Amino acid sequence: CASSHEGLAGISNTGELFF.

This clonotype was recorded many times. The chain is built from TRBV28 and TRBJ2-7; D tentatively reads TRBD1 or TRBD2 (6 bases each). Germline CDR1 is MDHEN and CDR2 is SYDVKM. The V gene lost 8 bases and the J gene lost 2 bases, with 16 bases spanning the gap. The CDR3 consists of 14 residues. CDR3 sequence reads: CASRQGGMTYEQYF. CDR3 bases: TGTGCCAGCCGCCAAGGGGGGATGACCTACGAGCAGTACTTC.

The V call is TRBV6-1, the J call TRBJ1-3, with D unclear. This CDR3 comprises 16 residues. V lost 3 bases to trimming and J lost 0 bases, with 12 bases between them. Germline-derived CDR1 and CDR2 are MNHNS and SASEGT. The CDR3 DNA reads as TGTGCCAGCAGTGATGGCGGAGGCTACTCTGGAAACACCATATATTTT. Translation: CASSDGGGYSGNTIYF.

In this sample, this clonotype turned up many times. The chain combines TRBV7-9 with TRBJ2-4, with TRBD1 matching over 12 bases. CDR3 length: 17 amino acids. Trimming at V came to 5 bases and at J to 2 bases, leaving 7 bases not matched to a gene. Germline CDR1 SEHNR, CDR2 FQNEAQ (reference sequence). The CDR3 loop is CASSTSGTGGSKNIQYF. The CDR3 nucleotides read TGTGCCAGCAGCACTTCCGGGACAGGGGGCTCCAAAAACATTCAGTACTTC. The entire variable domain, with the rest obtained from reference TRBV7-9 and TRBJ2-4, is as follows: DTGVSQNPRHKITKRGQNVTFRCDPISEHNRLYWYRQTLGQGPEFLTYFQNEAQLEKSRLLSDRFSAERPKGSFSTLEIQRTEQGDSAMYLCASSTSGTGGSKNIQYFGAGTRLSVL.

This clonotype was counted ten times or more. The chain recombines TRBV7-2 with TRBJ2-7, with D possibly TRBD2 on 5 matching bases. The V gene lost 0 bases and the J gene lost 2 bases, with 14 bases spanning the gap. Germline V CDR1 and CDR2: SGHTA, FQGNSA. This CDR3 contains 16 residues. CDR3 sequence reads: CASSLAHVERAYEQYF. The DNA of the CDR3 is TGTGCCAGCAGCTTAGCGCACGTCGAGAGGGCCTACGAGCAGTACTTC.

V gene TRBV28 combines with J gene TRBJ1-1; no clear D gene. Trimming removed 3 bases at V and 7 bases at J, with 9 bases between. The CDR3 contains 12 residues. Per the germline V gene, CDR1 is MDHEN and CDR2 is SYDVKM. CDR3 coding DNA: TGTGCCAGCAGTTTTCGGAGACTTGAAGCTTTCTTT. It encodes CASSFRRLEAFF.

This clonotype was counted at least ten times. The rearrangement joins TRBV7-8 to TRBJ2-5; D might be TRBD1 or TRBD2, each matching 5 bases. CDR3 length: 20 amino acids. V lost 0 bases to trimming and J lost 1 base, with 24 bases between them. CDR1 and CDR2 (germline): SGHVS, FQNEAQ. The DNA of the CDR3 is TGTGCCAGCAGCTTAGCCCATTCACGATTCAGGGACGTGGCCCAAGAGACCCAGTACTTC. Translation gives CASSLAHSRFRDVAQETQYF.

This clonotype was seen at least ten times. The CDR3 loop reads CASTMANTGELFF. Here the CDR3 DNA reads TGTGCCAGCACCATGGCGAACACCGGGGAGCTGTTTTTT. This chain uses TRBV6-1 with TRBJ2-2; D is unresolved. V gave up 7 bases and J gave up 0 bases, with 6 bases separating them. The V gene's germline CDR1 is MNHNS and CDR2 SASEGT. The CDR3 sequence is 13 residues long.

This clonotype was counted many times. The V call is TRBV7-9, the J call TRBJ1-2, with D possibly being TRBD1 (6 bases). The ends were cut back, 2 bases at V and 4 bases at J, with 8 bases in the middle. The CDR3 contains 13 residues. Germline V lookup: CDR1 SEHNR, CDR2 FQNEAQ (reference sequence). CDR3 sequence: CASSLTDSYGYTF. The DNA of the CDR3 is TGTGCCAGCAGCTTAACGGACAGCTATGGCTACACCTTC.

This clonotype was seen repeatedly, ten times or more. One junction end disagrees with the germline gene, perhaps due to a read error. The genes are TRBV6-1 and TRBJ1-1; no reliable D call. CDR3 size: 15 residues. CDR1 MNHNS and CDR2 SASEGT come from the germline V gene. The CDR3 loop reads CASTEVFGGSTEAFF. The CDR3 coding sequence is TGTGCCAGCACTGAAGTTTTTGGTGGGAGCACTGAAGCTTTCTTT.

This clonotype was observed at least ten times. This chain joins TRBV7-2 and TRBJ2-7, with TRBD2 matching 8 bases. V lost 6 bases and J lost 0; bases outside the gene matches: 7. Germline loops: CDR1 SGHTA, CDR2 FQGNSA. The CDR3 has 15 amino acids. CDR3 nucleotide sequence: TGTGCCAGCAGACCCGCGGGAGGCCTCTCCTACGAGCAGTACTTC. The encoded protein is CASRPAGGLSYEQYF.

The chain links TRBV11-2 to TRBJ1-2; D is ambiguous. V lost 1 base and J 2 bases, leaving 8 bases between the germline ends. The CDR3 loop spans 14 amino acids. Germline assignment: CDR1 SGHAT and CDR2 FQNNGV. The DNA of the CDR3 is TGTGCCAGCAGCTTAGTTCGTCTGAACTATGGCTACACCTTC. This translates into CASSLVRLNYGYTF.

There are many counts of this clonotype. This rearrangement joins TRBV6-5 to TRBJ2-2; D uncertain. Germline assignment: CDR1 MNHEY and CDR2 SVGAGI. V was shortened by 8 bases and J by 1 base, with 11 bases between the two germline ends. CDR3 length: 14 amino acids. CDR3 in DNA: TGTGCCAGCGGGCCAAAGCGGAACACCGGGGAGCTGTTTTTT. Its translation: CASGPKRNTGELFF.

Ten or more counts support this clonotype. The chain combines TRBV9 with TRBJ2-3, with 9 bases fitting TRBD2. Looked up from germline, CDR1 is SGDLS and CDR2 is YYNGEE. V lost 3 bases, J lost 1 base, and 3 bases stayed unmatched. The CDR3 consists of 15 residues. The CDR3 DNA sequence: TGTGCCAGCAGCGGAAGCGGGGGGCGCACAGATACGCAGTATTTT. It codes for CASSGSGGRTDTQYF.

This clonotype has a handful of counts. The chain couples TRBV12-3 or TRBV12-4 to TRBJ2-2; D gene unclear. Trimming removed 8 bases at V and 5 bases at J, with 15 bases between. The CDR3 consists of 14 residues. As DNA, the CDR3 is TGTGCCAGCGTTTTCATTTTGGGAACCGGGGAGCTGTTTTTT. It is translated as CASVFILGTGELFF.

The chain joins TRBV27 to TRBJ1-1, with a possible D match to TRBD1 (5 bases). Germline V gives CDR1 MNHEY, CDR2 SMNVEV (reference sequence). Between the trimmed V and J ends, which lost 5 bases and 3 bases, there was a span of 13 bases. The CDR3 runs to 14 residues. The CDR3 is CASSPRDGHTEAFF. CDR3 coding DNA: TGTGCCAGCAGTCCGCGGGACGGCCACACTGAAGCTTTCTTT.